A single sample gave rise to the 26 T cell receptor beta chains below, sequenced in a study of blood T cell repertoires in COVID-19. Measured with immunoSEQ multiplex PCR; TCRdb has only the in-frame clones, and not every one. The data show a few hundred thousand clones, with 83% seen just once and approximately 1.3% held by the top ten. The sample taken for sequencing was peripheral blood. These receptors came from a woman aged 45-59 years with acute or convalescent COVID-19.

This chain uses TRBV12-3 or TRBV12-4 with TRBJ2-7, with D possibly being TRBD1 (6 bases). The CDR3 consists of 13 residues. V lost 6 bases, J lost 4 bases, and 13 bases lay in between. DNA for the CDR3: TGTGCCAGCAGCCCAGGGACATCATACGAGCAGTACTTC. Its protein product is CASSPGTSYEQYF.

This chain joins TRBV10-1 and TRBJ1-1; D ambiguous. Trimming cost V 1 base and J 1 base, with 4 bases left between them. Germline V gene data show CDR1 as WNHNN and CDR2 as SYGVQD (reference sequence). The CDR3 totals 13 residues. Written as DNA, the CDR3 is TGCGCCAGCAGTGAGTATCGGAACACTGAAGCTTTCTTT. This codes for CASSEYRNTEAFF.

J is TRBJ1-4 and V is TRBV5-1; D is possibly TRBD1 (6 bases). Germline V CDR1 and CDR2: SGHRS, YFSETQ. The CDR3 covers 15 residues. V lost 4 bases to trimming and J lost 1 base, with 11 bases between them. CDR3 coding DNA: TGCGCCAGCAGCGAGGCAGGGGTAACTAATGAAAAACTGTTTTTT. The encoded protein is CASSEAGVTNEKLFF.

The rearrangement links TRBV3-1 (or the pseudogene TRBV3-2) to TRBJ2-4; possibly TRBD2 for D (5 bases). Germline assignment: CDR1 LGHDT and CDR2 YNNKEL (reference sequence). The CDR3 is 13 amino acids. V lost 7 bases to trimming and J lost 3 bases, with 10 bases between them. The CDR3 is CASTEGDKNIQYF. DNA of the CDR3: TGTGCCAGCACTGAGGGAGACAAAAACATTCAGTACTTC.

V gene TRBV5-1 combines with J gene TRBJ2-1; 12 nucleotides align to TRBD2. The CDR3 is 13 residues long. CDR1 and CDR2 (germline): SGHRS, YFSETQ. V was clipped by 5 bases and J by 8 bases; unmatched bases: 2. Here the CDR3 reads CASRLAGGHEQFF. The CDR3 DNA reads TGCGCCAGCAGACTAGCGGGAGGCCATGAGCAGTTCTTC.

V and J are TRBV4-2 and TRBJ2-1, with TRBD2 matching 7 bases. Germline loops: CDR1 LGHNA, CDR2 YNFKEQ. V trimming: 4 bases; J trimming: 6 bases; junction bases outside the gene matches: 9. The CDR3 runs 15 residues. CDR3 amino acids: CASSPYSSGLNEQFF. The CDR3 coding sequence is TGTGCCAGCAGCCCCTACTCTAGCGGCCTCAATGAGCAGTTCTTC.

The chain has TRBV3-1 (or the pseudogene TRBV3-2) and TRBJ2-4; 9 nucleotides line up with TRBD2. V gave up 1 base and J gave up 3 bases; unmatched junction bases: 7. Germline V CDR1 and CDR2: LGHDT, YNNKEL (reference sequence). The CDR3 runs to 17 residues. CDR3 DNA: TGTGCCAGCAGCCAAGCTAGCGGGGAGTGGGGCAAAAACATTCAGTACTTC. This codes for CASSQASGEWGKNIQYF.

The rearrangement links TRBV5-1 to TRBJ2-1, with D possibly matching TRBD2 (7 bases). Germline CDR1 reads SGHRS; CDR2 reads YFSETQ. The V end was cut by 1 base, the J end by 8 bases, with 19 bases between. This CDR3 has 16 amino acids. CDR3 nucleotide sequence: TGCGCCAGCAGCTTGAGGAAGGGGGGGACTGCGGATGAGCAGTTCTTC. Residues: CASSLRKGGTADEQFF.

For this clone: Other DNA sequences within the sample encode an identical CDR3. The chain couples TRBV18 to TRBJ1-5, with D perhaps matching TRBD1 (5 bases). CDR1 is KGHSH, CDR2 LQKENI, per germline. This CDR3 contains 15 residues. The V end was cut by 2 bases, the J end by 1 base, with 9 bases between. The CDR3 loop is CASSPGGASNQPQHF. The CDR3 nucleotides are TGTGCCAGCTCACCAGGCGGGGCCAGCAATCAGCCCCAGCATTTT. Based on the CDR3 plus reference TRBV18 and TRBJ1-5, the full variable domain is NAGVMQNPRHLVRRRGQEARLRCSPMKGHSHVYWYRQLPEEGLKFMVYLQKENIIDESGMPKERFSAEFPKEGPSILRIQQVVRGDSAAYFCASSPGGASNQPQHFGDGTRLSIL.

In this sample, this clone turned up once. The chain has TRBV7-9 and TRBJ2-1; 9 bases are shared with TRBD2. CDR1 is SEHNR and CDR2 is FQNEAQ in the germline V gene (reference sequence). J lost 4 bases, V lost 2 bases, and 3 bases had no gene match. The CDR3 is 15 amino acids. CDR3 bases: TGTGCCAGCAGCTTAATCCTAGCGGGATACAATGAGCAGTTCTTC. Translating gives CASSLILAGYNEQFF. The variable domain in full, completed from reference TRBV7-9 and TRBJ2-1, reads DTGVSQNPRHKITKRGQNVTFRCDPISEHNRLYWYRQTLGQGPEFLTYFQNEAQLEKSRLLSDRFSAERPKGSFSTLEIQRTEQGDSAMYLCASSLILAGYNEQFFGPGTRLTVL.

The V call is TRBV7-9, the J call TRBJ1-4; D is possibly TRBD1 (6 bases). Germline V gene sequence: CDR1 SEHNR, CDR2 FQNEAQ (reference sequence). This CDR3 contains 13 residues. V was shortened by 10 bases and J by 10 bases, with 19 bases between the two germline ends. The CDR3, as DNA: TGTGCCACCAAGATGGGGGAAGGGGGAAAACTGTTTTTT. This encodes CATKMGEGGKLFF.

V gene TRBV18 combines with J gene TRBJ1-1, with D possibly TRBD1 on 5 matching bases. From germline, CDR1 is KGHSH and CDR2 LQKENI. The V end was cut by 2 bases, the J end by 1 base, with 14 bases between. The CDR3 loop spans 16 amino acids. The CDR3 here is CASSPFSAGPNTEAFF. Here the CDR3 DNA reads TGTGCCAGCTCACCATTCTCGGCAGGGCCGAACACTGAAGCTTTCTTT.

The V and J genes are TRBV2 and TRBJ1-6, with a tentative D call TRBD1 (6 bases). V was cut by 8 bases and J by 7 bases, with 15 bases left in between. In germline, CDR1 is SNHLY, CDR2 FYNNEI. There are 14 residues in the CDR3. As DNA, the CDR3 is TGTGCCAGCCTTGGGGGCTGGAGAAATTCACCCCTCCACTTT. Its protein product is CASLGGWRNSPLHF.

The sample holds one count of this clone. The V gene is TRBV30, the J gene TRBJ2-7; 10 nucleotides line up with TRBD2. V was clipped by 0 bases and J by 7 bases; unmatched bases: 9. The CDR3 totals 15 residues. CDR1 is GTSNPN, CDR2 SVGIG, per germline (reference sequence). The chain's CDR3 is CAWSVPRLAGGEQYF. The CDR3 DNA sequence: TGTGCCTGGAGTGTACCCCGACTAGCGGGTGGGGAGCAGTACTTC.

V is TRBV18 and J is TRBJ2-3, with TRBD2 identical over 13 bases. The CDR3 consists of 16 residues. From germline, CDR1 is KGHSH and CDR2 LQKENI. Germline trimming cut 8 bases from V and 3 bases from J; bases unmatched to any gene: 8. CDR3 sequence: CASLWTSGSKTDTQYF. In DNA form, the CDR3 reads TGTGCCAGCCTTTGGACTAGCGGGAGTAAGACAGATACGCAGTATTTT.

The chain recombines TRBV2 with TRBJ1-2, with 10 bases that match TRBD1. This CDR3 comprises 14 residues. Trimming took 4 bases from V and 5 from J; bases not matched to a gene: 4. CDR1 is SNHLY, CDR2 FYNNEI, per germline. CDR3 coding DNA: TGTGCCAGCAGTGGACAGGGGGCTATGTATGGCTACACCTTC. Translating gives CASSGQGAMYGYTF.

The chain combines TRBV5-1 with TRBJ1-4; 12 positions match TRBD1. The ends lost 3 bases at V and 6 bases at J; junction bases unmatched: 6. CDR1 and CDR2 from the germline V gene are SGHRS and YFSETQ. The CDR3 runs to 16 residues. CDR3 amino acids: CASSWGTGGWDEKLFF. The CDR3 region has the DNA TGCGCCAGCAGCTGGGGGACAGGGGGCTGGGATGAAAAACTGTTTTTT.

V is TRBV7-8 and J is TRBJ1-4; no definite D call. V lost 5 bases and J lost 5, with 6 bases in between. The CDR3 totals 12 residues. From germline, CDR1 is SGHVS and CDR2 FQNEAQ. As DNA, the CDR3 is TGTGCCAGCAGCCGGGAGAATGAAAAACTGTTTTTT. It codes for CASSRENEKLFF.

This clone came up once. The chain joins TRBV2 to TRBJ1-1; no firm D call. V lost 10 bases, J lost 4 bases, and 10 bases lay in between. Germline loops: CDR1 SNHLY, CDR2 FYNNEI. The CDR3 sequence is 11 residues long. CDR3 sequence reads: CATPRGTEAFF. In DNA, the CDR3 is TGTGCCACCCCTCGGGGCACTGAAGCTTTCTTT.

The chain links TRBV12-5 to TRBJ2-2, with 15 bases identical to TRBD2. The V and J ends lost 3 bases and 4 bases, in that order; junction bases with no gene match: 3. Germline-derived CDR1 and CDR2 are LGHNT and FRNRAP. The CDR3 runs to 17 residues. The CDR3 reads CASGFGLAGGSTGELFF. The CDR3 nucleotides read TGTGCTAGTGGTTTCGGACTAGCGGGAGGGTCCACCGGGGAGCTGTTTTTT.

In this sample, this clone turned up once. The CDR3 region has the DNA TGTGCCAGCAGCCCCAGGACTAGCGGGGGGGCGGGAGATACGCAGTATTTT. This sequence encodes CASSPRTSGGAGDTQYF. The V gene is TRBV11-2, the J gene TRBJ2-3; 15 positions match TRBD2. Losses at the gene ends were 5 bases for V and 5 bases for J; bases not matched to a gene: 8. This CDR3 comprises 17 residues. The germline V gene encodes CDR1 SGHAT and CDR2 FQNNGV.

The chain recombines TRBV7-2 with TRBJ2-4; 7 bases fit TRBD2. The V segment lost 6 bases and the J segment 6 bases; nucleotides outside the gene matches: 11. The CDR3 contains 15 residues. Germline values: CDR1 SGHTA, CDR2 FQGNSA. The CDR3 reads CASSLNPGLPNIQYF. CDR3 sequence (DNA): TGTGCCAGCAGTCTAAATCCGGGACTACCAAACATTCAGTACTTC.

The V and J genes are TRBV5-3 and TRBJ1-5; 8 bases are shared with TRBD1. TRBV5-3 is recorded as an ORF, its role being uncertain. The CDR3 covers 15 residues. The junction had 5 bases not matched to a gene; V was cut back by 3 bases and J by 3 bases. This CDR3 is CARSSRTGFNQPQHF. CDR3 nucleotide sequence: TGTGCCAGAAGCTCGAGGACAGGGTTCAATCAGCCCCAGCATTTT.

The chain uses TRBV11-1 and TRBJ2-3, with TRBD1 identical over 7 bases. The CDR3 is made up of 16 amino acids. Germline CDR1 SGHAT, CDR2 FQDESV (reference sequence). Trimming removed 5 bases from V and 2 bases from J; junction bases left unmatched: 10. The CDR3 DNA sequence: TGTGCCAGCAGCCCAAGTGGGACAGTACACACAGATACGCAGTATTTT. Its protein product is CASSPSGTVHTDTQYF.

This chain links TRBV30 with TRBJ1-1; 7 nucleotides match TRBD1. The CDR3 loop spans 15 amino acids. The germline V gene encodes CDR1 GTSNPN and CDR2 SVGIG (reference sequence). Germline trimming cut 0 bases from V and 6 bases from J; bases unmatched to any gene: 10. The CDR3 region is CAWSVKSGGLAEAFF. The CDR3, as DNA: TGTGCCTGGAGTGTAAAGTCAGGGGGGTTGGCTGAAGCTTTCTTT.

The CDR3 DNA reads TGTGCCAGCAGGGACAGGGGTTATGAGCAGTTCTTC. It translates to CASRDRGYEQFF. The chain employs TRBV2 and TRBJ2-1, with 9 bases identical to TRBD1. Trimming took 6 bases from V and 8 from J; bases not matched to a gene: 2. Germline V CDR1 and CDR2: SNHLY, FYNNEI. This CDR3 is built from 12 residues.